The text below deals with one T cell receptor (beta chain). The sample belongs to a study of T-cell reconstitution after alpha-beta-depleted transplantation in children. Researchers prepared the TCRbeta library using unique molecular identifiers, the study reports. One entry per CDR3 protein results from TCRdb running MiXCR on the PCR reads. The sample shows some 340,000 distinct CDR3 sequences, 10% of them seen only once. This TCR was recovered from a human donor who donated a stem cell graft to a child with acute lymphoblastic leukemia. Sequencing was performed on PBMCs from the stem cell graft donor, taken from the stem cell graft.

In nucleotides, the CDR3 is TGCAGTGCTACCGAAGCGGGAGGGACAGATACGCAGTATTTT. Translated: CSATEAGGTDTQYF. J is TRBJ2-3 and V is TRBV20-1; the match to TRBD2 covers 10 bases. The CDR3 spans 14 residues. Looked up from germline, CDR1 is DFQATT and CDR2 is SNEGSKA (reference sequence). V shed 4 bases and J 3 bases; nucleotides not matched to a gene: 4.